Below are 7 T cell receptor beta chains sequenced from a single sample in a study of blood T cell repertoires in COVID-19. Clones were sequenced by immunoSEQ multiplex PCR, and TCRdb holds only the in-frame ones, with some missing. The repertoire holds hundreds of thousands of clones, approximately 84% seen once, with about 2.2% in the top ten. The sequencing input was peripheral blood. The source of these receptors is a woman in her twenties or thirties who had recovered from COVID-19.

This clone has more than one count but fewer than ten. This rearrangement joins TRBV6-5 to TRBJ1-5; the D gene is possibly TRBD1 (5 bases). CDR1 is MNHEY, CDR2 SVGAGI, per germline. This CDR3 comprises 15 residues. Trimming cost V 5 bases and J 7 bases, with 18 bases left between them. The CDR3 is CASSRHRGVGQPQHF. As DNA, the CDR3 is TGTGCCAGCAGTCGCCATAGGGGTGTGGGACAGCCCCAGCATTTT.

V usage is TRBV4-1 and J usage is TRBJ2-7, with a possible D match to TRBD2 (5 bases). Looked up from germline, CDR1 is MGHRA and CDR2 is YSYEKL. V was pared by 1 base and J by 2 bases, with 9 bases between. This CDR3 has 14 amino acids. CDR3 in DNA: TGCGCCAGCAGCCAAGGGGAGAAAGCCTACGAGCAGTACTTC. Its protein product is CASSQGEKAYEQYF.

The chain uses TRBV3-1 (or the pseudogene TRBV3-2) and TRBJ1-1; the D gene is possibly TRBD1 (6 bases). The CDR3 runs 14 residues. The V gene lost 2 bases and the J gene lost 5 bases, with 12 bases spanning the gap. Germline lookup yields CDR1 LGHDT and CDR2 YNNKEL (reference sequence). The CDR3 reads CASSQQGSKTEAFF. CDR3 bases: TGTGCCAGCAGCCAACAGGGGTCTAAGACTGAAGCTTTCTTT.

V gene TRBV30 combines with J gene TRBJ1-5, with a tentative D call TRBD1 (5 bases). Trimming pared 0 bases from V and 6 bases from J, leaving 15 bases between. The germline V gene encodes CDR1 GTSNPN and CDR2 SVGIG (reference sequence). CDR3 size: 15 residues. The CDR3 DNA is TGTGCCTGGAGTGTCGAAGGAGGGGAGCGTCAGCCCCAGCATTTT. It translates to CAWSVEGGERQPQHF.

In the case of this clone: At one end the junction does not follow the germline gene, possibly because of a read error. Distinct nucleotide sequences in the sample also encode this CDR3. CDR3 nucleotide sequence: TGTGCTAGCAGCTTATCCCTTAACTCTGGAAACACCATATATTTT. This codes for CASSLSLNSGNTIYF. This chain joins TRBV7-7 and TRBJ1-3; D gene ambiguous. The CDR3 is 15 residues long. Germline V gene data show CDR1 as SSHAT and CDR2 as FNYEAQ (reference sequence).

The V call is TRBV28, the J call TRBJ2-3; TRBD2 aligns across 11 bases. The germline CDR1 and CDR2 sequences are MDHEN and SYDVKM. The CDR3 runs to 16 residues. The ends lost 5 bases at V and 6 bases at J; junction bases unmatched: 10. The CDR3 nucleotides are TGTGCCAGCAGTCCTCGAGGTAGCGGGAGGGCTGATACGCAGTATTTT. Translated, it gives CASSPRGSGRADTQYF.

J is TRBJ2-1 and V is TRBV4-1; D unresolved. This CDR3 contains 12 residues. The germline gives CDR1 MGHRA, CDR2 YSYEKL. Trimming left V 5 bases short and J 6 bases short, with 8 bases between. CDR3 bases: TGCGCCAGCAGCTCGTTGTCCAATGAGCAGTTCTTC. Translated, it gives CASSSLSNEQFF.